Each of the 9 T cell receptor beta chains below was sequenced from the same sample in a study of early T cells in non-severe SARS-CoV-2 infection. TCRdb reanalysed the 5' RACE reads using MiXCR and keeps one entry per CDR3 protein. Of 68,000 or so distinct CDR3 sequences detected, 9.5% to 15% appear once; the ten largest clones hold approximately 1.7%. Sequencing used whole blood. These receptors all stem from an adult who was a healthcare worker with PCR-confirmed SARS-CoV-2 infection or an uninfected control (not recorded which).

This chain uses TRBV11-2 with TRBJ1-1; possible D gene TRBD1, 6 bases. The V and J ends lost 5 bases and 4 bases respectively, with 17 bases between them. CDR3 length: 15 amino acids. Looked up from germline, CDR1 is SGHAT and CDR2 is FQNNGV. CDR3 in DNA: TGTGCCAGCAGCCCGCCCAGGGGTGCGGGCACTGAAGCTTTCTTT. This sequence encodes CASSPPRGAGTEAFF.

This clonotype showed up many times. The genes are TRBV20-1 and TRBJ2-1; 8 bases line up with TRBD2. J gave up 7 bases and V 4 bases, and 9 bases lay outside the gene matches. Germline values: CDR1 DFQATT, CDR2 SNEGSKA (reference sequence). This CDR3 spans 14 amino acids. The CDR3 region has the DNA TGCAGTGCTAAGGATAGCGGGGTAGGGAATGAGCAGTTCTTC. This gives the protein CSAKDSGVGNEQFF.

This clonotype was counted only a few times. CDR3 sequence: CSARGDSGANVLTF. DNA of the CDR3: TGCAGTGCTAGGGGAGATTCTGGGGCCAACGTCCTGACTTTC. V and J are TRBV20-1 and TRBJ2-6; D may be TRBD2 (5 bases). The CDR3 is 14 amino acids. Germline CDR1 and CDR2: DFQATT and SNEGSKA (reference sequence). V lost 3 bases and J 1 base, leaving 7 bases between the germline ends.

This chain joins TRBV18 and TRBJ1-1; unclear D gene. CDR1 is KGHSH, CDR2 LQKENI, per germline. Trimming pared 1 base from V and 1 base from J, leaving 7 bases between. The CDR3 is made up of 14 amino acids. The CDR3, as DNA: TGTGCCAGCTCACCACAGGGATGGAACACTGAAGCTTTCTTT. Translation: CASSPQGWNTEAFF.

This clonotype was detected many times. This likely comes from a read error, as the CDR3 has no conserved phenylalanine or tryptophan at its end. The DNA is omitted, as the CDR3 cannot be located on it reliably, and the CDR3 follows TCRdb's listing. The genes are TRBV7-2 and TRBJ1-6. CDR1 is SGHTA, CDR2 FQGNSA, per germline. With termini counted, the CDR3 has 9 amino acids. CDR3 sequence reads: CASSLALER.

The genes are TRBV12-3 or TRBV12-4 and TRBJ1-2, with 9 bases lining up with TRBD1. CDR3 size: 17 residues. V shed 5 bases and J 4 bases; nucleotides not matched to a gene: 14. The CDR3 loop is CASSIAGTGLLGYGYTF. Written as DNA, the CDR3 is TGTGCCAGCAGTATCGCCGGGACAGGGTTATTGGGCTATGGCTACACCTTC.

The CDR3 reads CASSPPPGTIGGTQPQHF. CDR3 sequence (DNA): TGTGCCAGCAGTCCCCCGCCCGGGACTATAGGCGGGACACAGCCCCAGCATTTT. The gene calls are TRBV28 and TRBJ1-5; TRBD1 might be the D (6 bases). Germline V gene data show CDR1 as MDHEN and CDR2 as SYDVKM. This CDR3 is 18 amino acids long. V was trimmed by 5 bases and J by 7 bases, leaving 27 bases between them.

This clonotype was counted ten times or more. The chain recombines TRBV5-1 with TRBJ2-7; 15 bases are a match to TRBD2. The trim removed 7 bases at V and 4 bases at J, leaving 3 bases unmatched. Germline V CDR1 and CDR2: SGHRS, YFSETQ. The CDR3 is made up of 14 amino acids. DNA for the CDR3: TGCGCCAGCCGGACTAGCGGGGGGGCTTACGAGCAGTACTTC. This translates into CASRTSGGAYEQYF. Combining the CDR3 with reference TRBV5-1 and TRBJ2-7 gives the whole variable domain KAGVTQTPRYLIKTRGQQVTLSCSPISGHRSVSWYQQTPGQGLQFLFEYFSETQRNKGNFPGRFSGRQFSNSRSEMNVSTLELGDSALYLCASRTSGGAYEQYFGPGTRLTVT.

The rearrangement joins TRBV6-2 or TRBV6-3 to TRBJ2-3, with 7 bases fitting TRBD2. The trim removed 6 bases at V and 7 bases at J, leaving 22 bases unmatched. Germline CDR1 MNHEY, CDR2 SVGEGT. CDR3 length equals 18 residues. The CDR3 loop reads CASRRTAGLRPAGNTQYF. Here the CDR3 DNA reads TGTGCCAGCAGACGAACAGCGGGGTTGCGACCAGCGGGTAATACGCAGTATTTT.